This TCR beta chain appears in the sequencing data of a study of blood T cell repertoires in COVID-19. Study background: COVID-19 samples, acute and convalescent, were from the United States, Italy and Spain. T cells, B-cell-depleted T cells, or PBMCs provided the cDNA or gDNA that served as material.

The length of the CDR3 is 13 residues. V lost 5 bases, J lost 8 bases, and 12 bases lay in between. Original processing notes: Estimation of nucleated cell counts relied on the amplification of reference gene primers. The protocol was immunoSEQ multiplex PCR, while the TCRdb copy is restricted to in-frame clones and leaves out a portion. V, J and clone size are taken as reported in that table, and D and trimming were inferred from the DNA itself. The sample consists of about 79,000 clones, approximately 90% of them appearing once. J is TRBJ1-4 and V is TRBV12-3 or TRBV12-4, with D perhaps TRBD1 (5 bases). This receptor was identified in a man aged 65-85 years with active or convalescent COVID-19. The sample taken for sequencing was peripheral blood. CDR3 region: CASSPTTEEKLFF. CDR3 nucleotide sequence: TGTGCCAGCAGTCCGACGACAGAAGAAAAACTGTTTTTT.